The rows below give T cell receptor beta chains drawn from one sample of a study of blood T cell repertoires in COVID-19. Only in-frame clones appear in the TCRdb table, and some are missing; sequencing was by immunoSEQ multiplex PCR. Of about 88,000 clones listed, approximately 88% are singletons. The specimen sequenced was peripheral blood. Every receptor here comes from an older man with acute or convalescent COVID-19. CDR3s include the opening cysteine and the closing phenylalanine or tryptophan. A D gene is named only where the DNA matches it firmly. Part of the rows lack a size; the others show once, few, many or a class for expanded clones.

J: TRBJ2-1
D: TRBD2
size: .
V: TRBV12-5
CDR3: CASEEPSGGPHNEQFF
DNA: TGTGCTAGTGAGGAACCTAGCGGGGGGCCCCACAATGAGCAGTTCTTC

J: TRBJ2-7
D: TRBD1
size: .
V: TRBV5-1
CDR3: CASSLAPGGEQYF
DNA: TGCGCCAGCAGCTTGGCGCCAGGGGGTGAGCAGTACTTC

J: TRBJ1-3
D: .
size: .
V: TRBV7-8
CDR3: CASKYLQGSGNTIYF
DNA: TGTGCCAGCAAGTACCTACAGGGCTCTGGAAACACCATATATTTT

J: TRBJ2-1
D: TRBD1
size: few
V: TRBV4-2
CDR3: CASSLRTGGDEQFF
DNA: TGTGCCAGCAGCCTCCGGACAGGGGGCGACGAGCAGTTCTTC

J: TRBJ2-5
D: .
size: .
V: TRBV2
CDR3: CASRTGGETQYF
DNA: TGTGCCAGCAGGACGGGTGGAGAGACCCAGTACTTC

J: TRBJ2-7
D: TRBD1
size: .
V: TRBV29-1
CDR3: CSVEDQKGAGPLYEQYF
DNA: TGCAGCGTTGAAGACCAAAAGGGGGCGGGTCCGCTCTACGAGCAGTACTTC

J: TRBJ2-1
D: .
size: .
V: TRBV10-1
CDR3: CASSEVRLGGNEQFF
DNA: TGCGCCAGCAGTGAGGTCCGCCTGGGGGGCAATGAGCAGTTCTTC

J: TRBJ2-5
D: TRBD1
size: .
V: TRBV19
CDR3: CASSPQYADRGGETQYF
DNA: TGTGCCAGTAGTCCCCAATACGCGGACAGGGGCGGGGAGACCCAGTACTTC

J: TRBJ1-1
D: .
size: .
V: TRBV7-9
CDR3: CASLRATTGLNTEAFF
DNA: TGTGCCAGCCTAAGGGCAACGACAGGATTGAACACTGAAGCTTTCTTT

J: TRBJ2-5
D: TRBD2
size: .
V: TRBV28
CDR3: CASSFYGLAGADQYF
DNA: TGTGCCAGCAGTTTTTATGGACTAGCGGGAGCGGACCAGTACTTC

J: TRBJ1-3
D: .
size: .
V: TRBV5-6
CDR3: CASSLAGILYF
DNA: TGTGCCAGCAGCTTGGCCGGGATCCTATATTTT

J: TRBJ1-2
D: TRBD1
size: .
V: TRBV24-1
CDR3: CATSDMTGGIWGYTF
DNA: TGTGCCACCAGTGACATGACAGGGGGCATCTGGGGCTACACCTTC

J: TRBJ1-4
D: TRBD1
size: .
V: TRBV7-2
CDR3: CASSLDRRGREKLFF
DNA: TGTGCCAGCAGCTTAGACCGCAGGGGGCGTGAAAAACTGTTTTTT

J: TRBJ2-1
D: TRBD2
size: .
V: TRBV4-2
CDR3: CASSQASGGFRENEQFF
DNA: TGTGCCAGCAGCCAAGCTAGCGGGGGGTTTCGCGAAAATGAGCAGTTCTTC

J: TRBJ2-2
D: .
size: once
V: TRBV4-3
CDR3: CASSQDLRVNTGELFF
DNA: TGCGCCAGCAGCCAAGATCTTCGGGTTAACACCGGGGAGCTGTTTTTT

J: TRBJ2-7
D: TRBD1
size: .
V: TRBV2
CDR3: CASTQAPGAGTGIYEQYF
DNA: TGTGCCAGCACCCAGGCCCCCGGGGCGGGGACAGGGATCTACGAGCAGTACTTC